In this sample, the clone carrying this TCR beta chain turned up a few times. TCRdb analysed the RT-PCR reads with MiXCR anew, one entry per CDR3 protein. The table shows under 200,000 distinct CDR3 sequences, with about 32% occurring only once. This sample stems from a study of patients and donors after allogeneic stem cell transplantation. V gave up 3 bases and J gave up 5 bases, with 8 bases separating them. The CDR3 is 12 amino acids. The sample was blood, either unsorted or a sorted T cell fraction (not recorded which). This rearrangement joins TRBV12-3 or TRBV12-4 to TRBJ2-7; unclear D gene. This sequence originates from a human donor who was either an allogeneic HSCT recipient or a stem cell or donor lymphocyte infusion donor (not recorded which). It is not recorded whose cells these are; they may come from a transplant donor. The CDR3 sequence is CASSLRLDEQYF. CDR3 in DNA: TGTGCCAGCAGTTTGAGACTTGACGAGCAGTACTTC.